These 18 T cell receptor beta chains originate from one sample sequenced in a study of T cell responses to AZD1222 COVID-19 vaccine. Sequenced by immunoSEQ multiplex PCR; TCRdb stores in-frame clones only, minus some. This sample has approximately 110,000 clones, with over 75% found just once. The sample here was peripheral blood, taken on day 0 of AZD1222 vaccination. The receptors stem from an adult in good health.

The chain is built from TRBV30 and TRBJ1-2; D unclear. In germline, CDR1 is GTSNPN, CDR2 SVGIG (reference sequence). V dropped 0 bases and J dropped 4 bases, with 12 bases sitting between them. This CDR3 has 14 amino acids. The CDR3 DNA sequence: TGTGCCTGGAGTGTAAGGTCCGGAGGCTATGGCTACACCTTC. Translated, it gives CAWSVRSGGYGYTF.

The chain couples TRBV5-4 to TRBJ1-4, with D possibly matching TRBD1 (6 bases). This CDR3 comprises 14 residues. CDR1 and CDR2 from the germline V gene are SGHNT and YYREEE (reference sequence). V lost 2 bases and J lost 7, with 12 bases in between. CDR3 nucleotides: TGTGCCAGCAGCTTAGGCGTGACAGGTGAAAAACTGTTTTTT. Amino acids: CASSLGVTGEKLFF.

This chain links TRBV19 with TRBJ1-4, with TRBD1 as a possible D gene (5 bases). CDR3 length: 12 amino acids. CDR1 is LNHDA and CDR2 is SQIVND in the germline V gene (reference sequence). With 1 base removed from V and 12 bases from J, the gap between germline ends came to 9 bases. CDR3 region: CASSIVVGELFF. DNA of the CDR3: TGTGCCAGTAGTATAGTTGTGGGGGAACTGTTTTTT.

The rearrangement uses TRBV30 and TRBJ2-7, with D perhaps assigned TRBD1 or TRBD2 (5 bases each). Trimming removed 1 base at V and 0 bases at J, with 13 bases between. The CDR3 length is 15 residues. Germline CDR1 GTSNPN, CDR2 SVGIG (reference sequence). The chain's CDR3 is CAWSGGRESSYEQYV. CDR3 DNA: TGTGCCTGGAGTGGCGGCAGGGAGAGCTCCTACGAGCAGTACGTC.

This chain joins TRBV7-2 and TRBJ1-2; D might be TRBD1 (6 bases). CDR1 is SGHTA and CDR2 is FQGNSA in the germline V gene. Trimming removed 2 bases from V and 4 bases from J, with 14 bases in between. CDR3 size: 15 residues. The CDR3 DNA sequence: TGTGCCAGCAGCTTAATCGGGGGCGCAGTCTATGGCTACACCTTC. Translated, it gives CASSLIGGAVYGYTF.

The rearrangement joins TRBV7-8 to TRBJ2-2; weak D call: TRBD1 (8 bases). Germline V CDR1 and CDR2: SGHVS, FQNEAQ. Trimming took off 7 bases at V and 3 bases at J, with 18 bases between the two ends. The CDR3 runs to 16 residues. The CDR3 loop reads CASIRTGRGHTGELFF. The CDR3 DNA is TGTGCCAGCATACGGACAGGGAGGGGCCACACCGGGGAGCTGTTTTTT.

This sequence joins TRBV14 and TRBJ1-1, with D unclear. CDR3 size: 13 residues. V dropped 5 bases and J dropped 5 bases, with 12 bases sitting between them. Germline loops: CDR1 SGHDN, CDR2 FVKESK. The CDR3 reads CASSENWGTEAFF. As DNA, the CDR3 is TGTGCCAGCAGCGAAAACTGGGGAACTGAAGCTTTCTTT.

The chain recombines TRBV28 with TRBJ1-1; a possible D gene is TRBD1 (5 bases). The CDR3 totals 15 residues. Trimming stripped 2 bases from V and 10 bases from J, with 20 bases between. Germline V lookup: CDR1 MDHEN, CDR2 SYDVKM. In nucleotides, the CDR3 is TGTGCCAGCAGTTTAGGGCCCTCAGGGAGGAATCGAGCTTTCTTT. Translation gives CASSLGPSGRNRAFF.

The chain uses TRBV9 and TRBJ2-5; 10 bases map to TRBD2. V lost 0 bases to trimming and J lost 5 bases; unmatched junction nucleotides: 7. This CDR3 region has 16 residues. CDR1 and CDR2 from the germline V gene are SGDLS and YYNGEE. The CDR3 loop is CASSVEVAGGWETQYF. In DNA, the CDR3 is TGTGCCAGCAGCGTAGAAGTAGCGGGGGGCTGGGAGACCCAGTACTTC.

The rearrangement joins TRBV7-2 to TRBJ2-2; 8 nucleotides line up with TRBD2. This CDR3 comprises 16 residues. V trimming: 2 bases; J trimming: 3 bases; junction bases outside the gene matches: 5. From germline, CDR1 is SGHTA and CDR2 FQGNSA. CDR3 sequence (DNA): TGTGCCAGCAGCTTAAACGGGGGGGCCGACACCGGGGAGCTGTTTTTT. It translates to CASSLNGGADTGELFF. The full variable domain, its missing parts supplied by reference TRBV7-2 and TRBJ2-2, is GAGVSQSPSNKVTEKGKDVELRCDPISGHTALYWYRQSLGQGLEFLIYFQGNSAPDKSGLPSDRFSAERTGGSVSTLTIQRTQQEDSAVYLCASSLNGGADTGELFFGEGSRLTVL.

This clone appeared a single time. The chain recombines TRBV19 with TRBJ1-6; D call uncertain. Germline V gene lookup returns CDR1 LNHDA and CDR2 SQIVND (reference sequence). Between the trimmed V and J ends, which lost 5 bases and 9 bases, there was a span of 5 bases. The CDR3 has 11 residues. For the CDR3, the DNA is TGTGCCAGTAGTCCCCTTTCACCCCTCCACTTT. This gives the protein CASSPLSPLHF.

About this clone itself: The limits of the CDR3 on the DNA are not certain, so only TCRdb's listed CDR3 is given. The J gene is TRBJ2-6, the V gene TRBV21-1; the table's D call, TRBD1, was not checked against the DNA. TRBV21-1 is a listed pseudogene. The CDR3 is 15 residues long, ends included. CDR3 region: CASSSVGPGANVLTF.

The chain is built from TRBV12-3 or TRBV12-4 and TRBJ1-2; D is unclear. This CDR3 region has 13 residues. The V and J ends lost 6 bases and 0 bases respectively, with 8 bases between them. As DNA, the CDR3 is TGTGCCAGCAGATCGACTGCTAACTATGGCTACACCTTC. Translated: CASRSTANYGYTF.

This chain joins TRBV5-1 and TRBJ1-3, with 8 bases that match TRBD1. The CDR3 has 17 residues. With 0 bases clipped from V and 0 bases from J, the junction kept 5 bases outside the gene matches. Germline-derived CDR1 and CDR2 are SGHRS and YFSETQ. CDR3 amino acids: CASSLDRTGTSGNTIYF. The CDR3, as DNA: TGCGCCAGCAGCTTGGACCGGACAGGGACCTCTGGAAACACCATATATTTT.

This chain links TRBV3-1 (or the pseudogene TRBV3-2) with TRBJ1-4; unclear D gene. The germline gives CDR1 LGHDT, CDR2 YNNKEL (reference sequence). Trimming removed 5 bases from V and 8 bases from J, with 12 bases in between. The CDR3 extends over 13 amino acids. Here the CDR3 reads CASSARVREKLFF. DNA of the CDR3: TGTGCCAGCAGCGCGAGGGTTCGGGAAAAACTGTTTTTT.

This clone was recorded only once. This rearrangement joins TRBV6-5 to TRBJ1-2, with unresolved D. The germline V gene encodes CDR1 MNHEY and CDR2 SVGAGI. There are 13 residues in the CDR3. V dropped 2 bases and J dropped 4 bases, with 8 bases sitting between them. Here the CDR3 DNA reads TGTGCCAGCAGTTACACCGGACTCTATGGCTACACCTTC. It translates to CASSYTGLYGYTF.

This chain uses TRBV27 with TRBJ2-7; 7 bases align to TRBD1. CDR1 and CDR2 (germline): MNHEY, SMNVEV (reference sequence). This CDR3 has 15 amino acids. Trimming took 5 bases from V and 2 from J; bases not matched to a gene: 9. CDR3 in amino acids: CASSPWTGGAYEQYF. The CDR3 bases are TGTGCCAGCAGTCCCTGGACAGGTGGGGCCTACGAGCAGTACTTC.

The J gene is TRBJ2-5, the V gene TRBV10-3, with a tentative D call TRBD2 (5 bases). CDR3 length: 14 residues. V dropped 9 bases and J dropped 2 bases, with 16 bases sitting between them. Germline CDR1 ENHRY, CDR2 SYGVKD. CDR3 sequence: CAMSPGSSQETQYF. For the CDR3, the DNA is TGTGCCATGTCCCCGGGGTCTTCTCAAGAGACCCAGTACTTC.